This TCR beta chain stems from a study of blood T cell repertoires in COVID-19. The protocol was immunoSEQ multiplex PCR, while the TCRdb copy is restricted to in-frame clones and leaves out a portion. This table has 350,000 to 450,000 clones, roughly four fifths appearing once. The CDR3 sequence is 13 residues long. With 2 bases removed from V and 3 bases from J, the gap between germline ends came to 5 bases. Germline CDR1 SGHDT, CDR2 YYEEEE. The V gene is TRBV5-6, the J gene TRBJ2-2, with D unresolved. The receptor was derived from a woman between 45 and 65 years old who had recovered from COVID-19. Sample: PBMCs or T cells enriched from blood (not recorded which). The CDR3 DNA reads TGTGCCAGCAGCTTTCCCGACACCGGGGAGCTGTTTTTT. Its translation: CASSFPDTGELFF.